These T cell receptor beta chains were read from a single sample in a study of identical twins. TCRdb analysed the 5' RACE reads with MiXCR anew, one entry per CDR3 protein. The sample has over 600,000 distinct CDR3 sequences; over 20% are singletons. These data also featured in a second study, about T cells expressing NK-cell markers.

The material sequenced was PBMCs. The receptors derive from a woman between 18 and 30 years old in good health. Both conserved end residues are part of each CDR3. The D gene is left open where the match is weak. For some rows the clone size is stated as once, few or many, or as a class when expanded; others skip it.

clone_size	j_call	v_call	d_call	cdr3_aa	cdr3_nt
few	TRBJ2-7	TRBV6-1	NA	CASRVGARNYEQYF	TGTGCCAGCAGGGTGGGAGCGCGAAACTACGAGCAGTACTTC
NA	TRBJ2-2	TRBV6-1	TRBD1	CASTRTGTNTGELFF	TGTGCCAGCACGCGGACAGGAACGAACACCGGGGAGCTGTTTTTT
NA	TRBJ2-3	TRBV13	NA	CASSTGQLRDTQYF	TGTGCCAGCAGCACTGGACAGCTTCGGGATACGCAGTATTTT
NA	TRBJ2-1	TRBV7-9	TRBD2	CASSLVQLAGNNEQFF	TGTGCCAGCAGCTTAGTACAACTAGCGGGCAACAATGAGCAGTTCTTC
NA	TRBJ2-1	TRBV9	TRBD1	CASSADLGQGEQFF	TGTGCCAGCAGCGCAGACCTGGGACAGGGGGAGCAGTTCTTC
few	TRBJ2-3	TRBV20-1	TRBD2	CSASGRFRGGDTQYF	TGCAGTGCTAGTGGCCGGTTTAGGGGAGGGGATACGCAGTATTTT
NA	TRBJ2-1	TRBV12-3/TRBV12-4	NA	CASSLSAGHNEQFF	TGTGCCAGCAGTCTAAGTGCGGGCCACAATGAGCAGTTCTTC
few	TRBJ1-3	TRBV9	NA	CASSVDMGGSGNTIYF	TGTGCCAGCAGCGTAGATATGGGTGGGAGTGGAAACACCATATATTTT
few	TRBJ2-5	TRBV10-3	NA	CAISSVLETQYF	TGTGCCATCAGTTCTGTATTAGAGACCCAGTACTTC
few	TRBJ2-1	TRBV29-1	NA	CSVGYPTVEQFF	TGCAGCGTTGGTTACCCGACAGTGGAGCAGTTCTTC
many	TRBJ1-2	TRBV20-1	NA	CSARDKGTPTF	TGCAGTGCTAGAGATAAGGGGACTCCCACCTTC
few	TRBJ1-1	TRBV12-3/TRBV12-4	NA	CASSVTVNTEAFF	TGTGCCAGCAGTGTTACAGTAAACACTGAAGCTTTCTTT